This T cell receptor beta chain appears in the sequencing data of a study of blood T cell repertoires in COVID-19 (TCRdb year 2020). General notes on the study: Samples from collaborators originated in the United States, Italy and Spain and spanned both the acute and convalescent phases of COVID-19. Subjects who had been exposed to COVID-19, were actively infected with it, or had recovered from it provided the deeply sampled blood TCRbeta repertoires that made up the dataset. Where available, HLA class I and class II types were obtained from metadata supplied by the sample provider rather than from assay-based typing. The samples were drawn from two sources: the first 160 participants of the ongoing ImmuneRACE study, and 1,200 or so subjects contributed by 6 global collaborators. The material from the prospective study consisted of cDNA or gDNA derived from T cells, B-cell-depleted T cells, or PBMCs. The repertoires were released in a freely available public database meant as a resource for research on the immune response to SARS-CoV-2. A de-identified subject ID, COVID-19 status, age in years and sex were almost always included in the sample metadata. Points the paper makes about the study in general: The amount of clinical and demographic metadata varied by source and participant and was provided uncurated.

Reading from cysteine to phenylalanine, the CDR3 counts 16 amino acids. Kept here is only the CDR3 DNA, which spans 48 bases and is read in frame from base 1. As encoded in the germline V gene, CDR1 is KGHDR while CDR2 is SFDVKD. Deletion took 3 bases off V and 6 bases off J, with a span of 20 bases between the germline ends. The immunoSEQ Assay, a bias-controlled multiplex PCR, was used to amplify TCRbeta CDR3 regions from genomic DNA. As for the authors' bioinformatics: The number of nucleated cells in each sample was estimated from the amplification of reference gene primers within the assay. To quantify the absolute abundance of each unique TCRbeta CDR3 rearrangement, sequence reads were collapsed and filtered. For each sample, productive Simpson clonality was calculated as the square root of Simpson's diversity index across productive rearrangements. TCRdb retrieved this table from immuneACCESS and kept in-frame rearrangements only. Not all clones are present; in checked studies, unresolved V genes account for under half, and no reason is known for the remainder. V and J calls and clone size follow that table, whereas D and trimming were derived from the DNA. The table for this sample lists around 46,000 clones; approximately 85% of them were counted only once. Of the sample, approximately 14% falls within the top ten clones.

Comments on this clone: The antigen this receptor binds is unknown. There are no base qualities to consult, and no much larger clone falls within one base.

The collaborating institutions used their own protocols to collect whole blood in K2EDTA tubes. For TCRbeta analysis, collaborators shipped samples as frozen whole blood, isolated PBMCs, or DNA extracted from either of those sample types. This TCR was recovered from a human donor in a cohort sampled during active COVID-19. The chain couples TRBV24-1 to TRBJ2-7; TRBD2 is possibly the D segment (8 matching bases). The sample was peripheral blood. Here the CDR3 is given as CATSDPNRGGGFEQYF. The nucleotides read TGTGCCACCAGTGATCCGAACAGGGGCGGGGGGTTCGAGCAGTACTTC.